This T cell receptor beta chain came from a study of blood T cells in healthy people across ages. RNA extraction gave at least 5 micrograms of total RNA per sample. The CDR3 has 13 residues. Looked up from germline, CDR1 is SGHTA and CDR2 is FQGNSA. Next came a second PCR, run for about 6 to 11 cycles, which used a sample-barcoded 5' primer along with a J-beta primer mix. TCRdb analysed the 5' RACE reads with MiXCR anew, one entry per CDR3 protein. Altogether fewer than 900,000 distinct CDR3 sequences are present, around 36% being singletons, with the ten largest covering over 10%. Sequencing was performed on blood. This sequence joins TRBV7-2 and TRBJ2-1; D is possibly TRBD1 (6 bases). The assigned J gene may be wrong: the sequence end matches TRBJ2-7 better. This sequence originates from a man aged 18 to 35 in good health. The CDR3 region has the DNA TGTGCCAGCAGCCCTAACCCAGGGGAAAGGCAGTACTTC. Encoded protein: CASSPNPGERQYF.